Listed here are 8 T cell receptor beta chains from one sample, sequenced in a study of OX40 agonist ivuxolimab in advanced cancers. Libraries were prepared by immunoSEQ multiplex PCR; TCRdb keeps only in-frame clonotypes and omits some of them. The sample includes 67,000 or so clones, 85% seen only once; the top ten take about 4%. The material sequenced was CD4+ or CD8+ T cells sorted from blood, taken in a trial of the OX40 agonist ivuxolimab. These receptors all stem from an adult with an advanced solid tumor such as melanoma, head and neck, liver or kidney cancer.

This clone occurred once. The chain uses TRBV4-1 and TRBJ2-7, with D uncertain. V lost 1 base, J lost 1 base, and 14 bases lay in between. Germline V gene sequence: CDR1 MGHRA, CDR2 YSYEKL. This CDR3 has 16 residues. The CDR3 loop reads CASSQGSTGESYEQYF. Written as DNA, the CDR3 is TGCGCCAGCAGCCAAGGTTCTACGGGCGAGTCCTACGAGCAGTACTTC.

J is TRBJ1-1 and V is TRBV5-4, with a possible D match to TRBD1 (6 bases). Germline loops: CDR1 SGHNT, CDR2 YYREEE (reference sequence). V was trimmed by 5 bases and J by 0 bases, leaving 14 bases between them. This CDR3 region has 15 residues. This CDR3 reads CASSSPGQLNTEAFF. The DNA for the CDR3 is TGTGCCAGCAGTTCACCGGGACAACTGAACACTGAAGCTTTCTTT.

DNA of the CDR3: TGTGCCAGCAGAACTCAGAAACAATCCCTCGAAAAACTGTTTTTT. This codes for CASRTQKQSLEKLFF. The chain joins TRBV28 to TRBJ1-4; D call uncertain. The length of the CDR3 is 15 residues. Germline V gene sequence: CDR1 MDHEN, CDR2 SYDVKM. Trimming cost V 6 bases and J 8 bases, with 19 bases left between them. The entire variable domain, with the rest obtained from reference TRBV28 and TRBJ1-4, is as follows: DVKVTQSSRYLVKRTGEKVFLECVQDMDHENMFWYRQDPGLGLRLIYFSYDVKMKEKGDIPEGYSVSREKKERFSLILESASTNQTSMYLCASRTQKQSLEKLFFGSGTQLSVL.

This chain joins TRBV28 and TRBJ2-7, with TRBD1 matching over 7 bases. The trim removed 2 bases at V and 2 bases at J, leaving 9 bases unmatched. Germline-derived CDR1 and CDR2 are MDHEN and SYDVKM. This CDR3 is built from 16 residues. The chain's CDR3 is CASSLGNRDRTYEQYF. The CDR3 nucleotides are TGTGCCAGCAGTTTAGGGAACCGGGACAGAACCTACGAGCAGTACTTC. The variable domain in full, completed from reference TRBV28 and TRBJ2-7, reads DVKVTQSSRYLVKRTGEKVFLECVQDMDHENMFWYRQDPGLGLRLIYFSYDVKMKEKGDIPEGYSVSREKKERFSLILESASTNQTSMYLCASSLGNRDRTYEQYFGPGTRLTVT.

This clone was found once. This chain joins TRBV27 and TRBJ2-1; D is unresolved. The germline CDR1 and CDR2 sequences are MNHEY and SMNVEV (reference sequence). The CDR3 length is 12 residues. Trimming removed 6 bases from V and 10 bases from J, with 13 bases in between. CDR3 DNA: TGTGCCAGCAGGGGCCAGAGTAAAGAGCAGTTCTTC. Translation gives CASRGQSKEQFF.

V usage is TRBV28 and J usage is TRBJ1-2, with TRBD1 identical over 8 bases. Trimming took 2 bases from V and 5 from J; bases not matched to a gene: 4. Germline CDR1 reads MDHEN; CDR2 reads SYDVKM. CDR3 length: 14 residues. CDR3 sequence reads: CASSLTGGSYGYTF. In DNA, the CDR3 is TGTGCCAGCAGTTTAACAGGGGGTTCTTATGGCTACACCTTC.

The CDR3 protein is CASSSTSDTGELFF. Written as DNA, the CDR3 is TGTGCCAGCAGCTCAACTAGCGACACCGGGGAGCTGTTTTTT. The chain has TRBV7-3 and TRBJ2-2; 7 nucleotides align to TRBD2. This CDR3 region has 14 residues. V lost 4 bases, J lost 3 bases, and 2 bases stayed unmatched. Germline CDR1 SGHTA, CDR2 FQGTGA.

V and J are TRBV11-2 and TRBJ2-5; TRBD1 matches at 9 bases. This CDR3 contains 16 residues. J lost 2 bases, V lost 4 bases, and 8 bases had no gene match. The V gene's germline CDR1 is SGHAT and CDR2 FQNNGV. The DNA of the CDR3 is TGTGCCAGCAGCTCTGGGACAGGGAACCAACAAGAGACCCAGTACTTC. Protein sequence: CASSSGTGNQQETQYF.